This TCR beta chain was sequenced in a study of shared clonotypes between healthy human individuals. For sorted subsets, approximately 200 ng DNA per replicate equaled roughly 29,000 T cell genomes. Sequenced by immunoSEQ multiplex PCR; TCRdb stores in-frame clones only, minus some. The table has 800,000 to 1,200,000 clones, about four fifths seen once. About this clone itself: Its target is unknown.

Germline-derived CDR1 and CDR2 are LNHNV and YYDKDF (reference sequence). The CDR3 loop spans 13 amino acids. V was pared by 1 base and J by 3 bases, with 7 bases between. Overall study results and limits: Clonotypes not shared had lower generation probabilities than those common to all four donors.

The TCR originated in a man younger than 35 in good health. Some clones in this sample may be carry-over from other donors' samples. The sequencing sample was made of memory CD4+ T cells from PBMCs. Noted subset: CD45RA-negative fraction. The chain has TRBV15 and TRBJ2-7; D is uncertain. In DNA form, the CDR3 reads TGTGCCACCAGCAGAGTGGGCCTCTACGAGCAGTACTTC. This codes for CATSRVGLYEQYF.